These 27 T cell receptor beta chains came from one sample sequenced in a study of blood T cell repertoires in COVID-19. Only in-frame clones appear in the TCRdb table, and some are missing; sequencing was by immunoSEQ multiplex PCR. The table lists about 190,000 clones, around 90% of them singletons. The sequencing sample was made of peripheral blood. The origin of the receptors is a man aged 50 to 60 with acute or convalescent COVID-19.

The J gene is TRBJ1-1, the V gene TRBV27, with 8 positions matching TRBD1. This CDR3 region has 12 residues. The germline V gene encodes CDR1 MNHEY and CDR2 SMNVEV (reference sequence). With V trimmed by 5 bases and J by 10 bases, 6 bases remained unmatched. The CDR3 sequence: CASSQQGARAFF. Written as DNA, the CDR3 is TGTGCCAGCAGTCAGCAGGGGGCACGAGCTTTCTTT.

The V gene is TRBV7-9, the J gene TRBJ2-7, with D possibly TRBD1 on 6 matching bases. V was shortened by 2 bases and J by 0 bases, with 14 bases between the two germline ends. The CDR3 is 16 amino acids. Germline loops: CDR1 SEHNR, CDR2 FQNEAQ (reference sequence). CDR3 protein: CASSLSLTGFSYEQYF. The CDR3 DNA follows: TGTGCCAGCAGCTTATCCTTGACAGGATTCTCCTACGAGCAGTACTTC. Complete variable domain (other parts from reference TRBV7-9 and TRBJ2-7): DTGVSQNPRHKITKRGQNVTFRCDPISEHNRLYWYRQTLGQGPEFLTYFQNEAQLEKSRLLSDRFSAERPKGSFSTLEIQRTEQGDSAMYLCASSLSLTGFSYEQYFGPGTRLTVT.

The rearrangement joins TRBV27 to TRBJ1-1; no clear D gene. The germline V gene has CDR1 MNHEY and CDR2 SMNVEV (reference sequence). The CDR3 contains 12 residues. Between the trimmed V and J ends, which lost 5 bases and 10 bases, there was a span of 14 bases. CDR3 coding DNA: TGTGCCAGCAGTCCCCGTCCTCGTCCAGCTTTCTTT. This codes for CASSPRPRPAFF.

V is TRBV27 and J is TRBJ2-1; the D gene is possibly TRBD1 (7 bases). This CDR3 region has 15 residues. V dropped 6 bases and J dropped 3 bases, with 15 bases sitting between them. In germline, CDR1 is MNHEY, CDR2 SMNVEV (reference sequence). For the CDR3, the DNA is TGTGCCAGCAGCCCGCGGGACAGACTCTACAATGAGCAGTTCTTC. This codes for CASSPRDRLYNEQFF.

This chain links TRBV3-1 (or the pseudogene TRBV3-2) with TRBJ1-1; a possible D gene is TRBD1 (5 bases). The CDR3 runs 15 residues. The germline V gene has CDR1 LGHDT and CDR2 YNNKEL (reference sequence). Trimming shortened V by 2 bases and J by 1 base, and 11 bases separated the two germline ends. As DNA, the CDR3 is TGTGCCAGCAGCCAAAGGGGAGGGGCGAACACTGAAGCTTTCTTT. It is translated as CASSQRGGANTEAFF.

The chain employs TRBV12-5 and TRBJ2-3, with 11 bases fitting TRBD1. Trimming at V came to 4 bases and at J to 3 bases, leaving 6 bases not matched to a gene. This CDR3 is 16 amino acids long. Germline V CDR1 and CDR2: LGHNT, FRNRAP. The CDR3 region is CASGSRTGGCTDTQYF. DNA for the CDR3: TGTGCTAGTGGTTCCCGGACAGGGGGCTGTACAGATACGCAGTATTTT.

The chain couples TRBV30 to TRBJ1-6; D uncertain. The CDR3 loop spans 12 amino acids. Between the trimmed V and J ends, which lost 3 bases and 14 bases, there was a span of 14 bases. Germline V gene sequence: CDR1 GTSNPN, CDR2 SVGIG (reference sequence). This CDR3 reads CAWSLPPGSLHF. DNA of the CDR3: TGTGCCTGGAGCCTACCCCCGGGTTCCCTCCACTTT. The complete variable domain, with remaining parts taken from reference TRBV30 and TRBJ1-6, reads SQTIHQWPATLVQPVGSPLSLECTVEGTSNPNLYWYRQAAGRGLQLLFYSVGIGQISSEVPQNLSASRPQDRQFILSSKKLLLSDSGFYLCAWSLPPGSLHFGNGTRLTVT.

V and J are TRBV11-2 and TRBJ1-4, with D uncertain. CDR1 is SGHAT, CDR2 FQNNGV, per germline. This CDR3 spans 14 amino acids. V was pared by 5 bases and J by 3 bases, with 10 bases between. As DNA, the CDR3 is TGTGCCAGCAGCCCACAAACATCTAATGAAAAACTGTTTTTT. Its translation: CASSPQTSNEKLFF.

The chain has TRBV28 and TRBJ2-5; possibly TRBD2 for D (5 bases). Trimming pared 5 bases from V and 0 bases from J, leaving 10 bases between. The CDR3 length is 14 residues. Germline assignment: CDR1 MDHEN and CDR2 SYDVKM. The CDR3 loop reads CASSDPGNQETQYF. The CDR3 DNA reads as TGTGCCAGCAGTGATCCGGGGAACCAAGAGACCCAGTACTTC.

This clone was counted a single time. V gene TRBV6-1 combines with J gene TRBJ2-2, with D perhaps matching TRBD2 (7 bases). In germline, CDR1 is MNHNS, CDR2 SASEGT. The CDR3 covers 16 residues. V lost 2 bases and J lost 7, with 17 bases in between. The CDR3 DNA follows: TGTGCCAGCAGTGAAAGGGAGGGGGGGGTGAGCGGGGAGCTGTTTTTT. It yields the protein CASSEREGGVSGELFF.

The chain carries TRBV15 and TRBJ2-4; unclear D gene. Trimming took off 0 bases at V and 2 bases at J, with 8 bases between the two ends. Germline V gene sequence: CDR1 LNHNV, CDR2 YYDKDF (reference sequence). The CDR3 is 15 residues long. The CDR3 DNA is TGTGCCACCAGCAGAGATCTACAGTCCAAAAACATTCAGTACTTC. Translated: CATSRDLQSKNIQYF.

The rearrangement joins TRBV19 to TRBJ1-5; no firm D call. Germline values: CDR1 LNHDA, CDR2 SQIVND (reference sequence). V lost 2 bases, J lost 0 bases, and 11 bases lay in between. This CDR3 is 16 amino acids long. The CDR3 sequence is CASSITFRTSNQPQHF. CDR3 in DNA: TGTGCCAGTAGTATAACTTTCCGAACTAGCAATCAGCCCCAGCATTTT.

This chain's CDR3 is CASSLILGAPNEQFF. The CDR3, as DNA: TGTGCCAGCAGTTTAATTTTAGGGGCCCCAAATGAGCAGTTCTTC. The chain employs TRBV27 and TRBJ2-1; TRBD1 is a possible D gene (5 bases). Germline V gene data show CDR1 as MNHEY and CDR2 as SMNVEV (reference sequence). With 2 bases removed from V and 7 bases from J, the gap between germline ends came to 15 bases. This CDR3 has 15 amino acids.

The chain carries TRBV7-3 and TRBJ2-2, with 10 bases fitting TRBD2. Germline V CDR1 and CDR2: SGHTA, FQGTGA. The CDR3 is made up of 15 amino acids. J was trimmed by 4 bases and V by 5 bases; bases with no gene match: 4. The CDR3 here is CASSARTSGTGELFF. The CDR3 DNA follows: TGTGCCAGCAGCGCCCGGACTAGCGGCACCGGGGAGCTGTTTTTT.

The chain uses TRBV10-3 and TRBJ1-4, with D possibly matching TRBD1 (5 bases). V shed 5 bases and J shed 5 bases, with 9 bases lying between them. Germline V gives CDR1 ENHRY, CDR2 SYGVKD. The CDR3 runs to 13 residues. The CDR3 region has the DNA TGTGCCATCAGTCCCAGGGAAAATGAAAAACTGTTTTTT. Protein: CAISPRENEKLFF.

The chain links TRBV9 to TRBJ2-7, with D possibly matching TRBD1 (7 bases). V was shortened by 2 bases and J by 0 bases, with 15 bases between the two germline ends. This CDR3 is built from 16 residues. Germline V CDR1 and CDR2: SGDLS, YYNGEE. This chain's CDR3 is CASSVAGTDYSYEQYF. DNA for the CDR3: TGTGCCAGCAGCGTGGCGGGGACAGATTACTCCTACGAGCAGTACTTC.

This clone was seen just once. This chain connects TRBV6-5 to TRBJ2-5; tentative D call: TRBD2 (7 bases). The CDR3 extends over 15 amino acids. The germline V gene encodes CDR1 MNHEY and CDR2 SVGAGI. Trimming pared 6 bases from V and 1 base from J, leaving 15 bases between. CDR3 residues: CASSWGGGAQETQYF. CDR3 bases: TGTGCCAGCAGCTGGGGAGGGGGGGCCCAAGAGACCCAGTACTTC.

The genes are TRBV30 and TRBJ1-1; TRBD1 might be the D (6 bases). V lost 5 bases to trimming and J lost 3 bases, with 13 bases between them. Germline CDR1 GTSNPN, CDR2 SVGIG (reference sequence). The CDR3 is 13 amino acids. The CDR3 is CAWQQGGDTEAFF. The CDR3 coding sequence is TGTGCCTGGCAACAGGGAGGGGACACTGAAGCTTTCTTT.

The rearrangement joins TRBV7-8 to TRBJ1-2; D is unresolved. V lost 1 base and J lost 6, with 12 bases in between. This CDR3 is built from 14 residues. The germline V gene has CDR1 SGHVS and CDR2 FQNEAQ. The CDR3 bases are TGTGCCAGCAGCTTAGAGGCAGCCACTAATGGCTACACCTTC. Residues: CASSLEAATNGYTF.

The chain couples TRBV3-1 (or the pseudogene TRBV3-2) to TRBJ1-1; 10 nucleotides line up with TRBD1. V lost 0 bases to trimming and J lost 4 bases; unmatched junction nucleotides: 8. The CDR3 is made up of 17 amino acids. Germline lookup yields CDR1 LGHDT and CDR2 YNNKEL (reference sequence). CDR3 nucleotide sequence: TGTGCCAGCAGCCAAGATCTTCTTGGGACAGGGGTCACTGAAGCTTTCTTT. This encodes CASSQDLLGTGVTEAFF.

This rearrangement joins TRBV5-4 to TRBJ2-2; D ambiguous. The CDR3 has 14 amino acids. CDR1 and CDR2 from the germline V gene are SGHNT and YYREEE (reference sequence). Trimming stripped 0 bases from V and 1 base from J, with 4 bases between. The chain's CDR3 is CASSLGGNTGELFF. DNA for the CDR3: TGTGCCAGCAGCTTGGGAGGGAACACCGGGGAGCTGTTTTTT.

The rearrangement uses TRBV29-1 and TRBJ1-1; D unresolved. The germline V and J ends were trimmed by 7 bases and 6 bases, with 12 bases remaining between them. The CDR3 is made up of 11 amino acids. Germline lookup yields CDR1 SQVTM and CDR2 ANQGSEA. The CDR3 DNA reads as TGCAGCGCCCGGGGTACCCCTGAAGCTTTCTTT. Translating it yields CSARGTPEAFF.

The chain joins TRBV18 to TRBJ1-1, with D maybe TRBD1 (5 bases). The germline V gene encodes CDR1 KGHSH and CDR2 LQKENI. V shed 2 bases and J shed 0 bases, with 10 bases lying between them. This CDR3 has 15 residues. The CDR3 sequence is CASSPYPGLNTEAFF. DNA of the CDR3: TGTGCCAGCTCACCATATCCAGGGCTGAACACTGAAGCTTTCTTT. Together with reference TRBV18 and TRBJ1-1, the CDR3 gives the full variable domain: NAGVMQNPRHLVRRRGQEARLRCSPMKGHSHVYWYRQLPEEGLKFMVYLQKENIIDESGMPKERFSAEFPKEGPSILRIQQVVRGDSAAYFCASSPYPGLNTEAFFGQGTRLTVV.

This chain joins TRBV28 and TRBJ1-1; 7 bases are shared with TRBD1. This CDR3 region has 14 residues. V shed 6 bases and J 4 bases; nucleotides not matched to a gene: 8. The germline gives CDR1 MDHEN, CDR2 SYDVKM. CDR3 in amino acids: CASRSTGDVTEAFF. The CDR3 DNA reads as TGTGCCAGCAGATCTACAGGGGACGTCACTGAAGCTTTCTTT.

CDR3 loop: CATSRDGGRLAKNIQYF. The CDR3 DNA reads TGTGCCACCAGCAGAGATGGCGGCAGACTAGCCAAAAACATTCAGTACTTC. V usage is TRBV15 and J usage is TRBJ2-4; D not resolved. The V and J ends lost 0 bases and 0 bases respectively, with 12 bases between them. The CDR3 spans 17 residues. Looked up from germline, CDR1 is LNHNV and CDR2 is YYDKDF (reference sequence).

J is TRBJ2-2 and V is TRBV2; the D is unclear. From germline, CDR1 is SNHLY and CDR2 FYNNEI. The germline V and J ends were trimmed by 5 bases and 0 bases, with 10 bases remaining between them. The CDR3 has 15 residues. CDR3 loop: CASSPDSPNTGELFF. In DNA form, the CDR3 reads TGTGCCAGCAGTCCCGACTCGCCGAACACCGGGGAGCTGTTTTTT.

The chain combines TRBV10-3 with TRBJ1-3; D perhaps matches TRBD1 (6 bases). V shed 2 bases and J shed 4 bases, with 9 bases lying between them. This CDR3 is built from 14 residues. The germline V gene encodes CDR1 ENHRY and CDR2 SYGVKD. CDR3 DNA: TGTGCCATCAGTGAGCGGACAGCCGGAAACACCATATATTTT. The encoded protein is CAISERTAGNTIYF.